Sequencing of this T cell receptor (beta chain) was carried out in a study of OX40 agonist ivuxolimab in advanced cancers. Across the study: While on treatment, patients had intravenous ivuxolimab at 0.01 to 10 mg/kg every 2 weeks. Checkpoint inhibitors had been given previously to over 30% of patients. Study-level findings and limits: Both blood CD4+ and CD8+ T cells showed clonal growth by week 6 at 0.1 to 3.0 mg/kg.

This clone was seen only a few times. Its antigen is as yet unknown. Trimming removed 0 bases at V and 3 bases at J, with 11 bases between. The CDR3 covers 16 residues. Germline V gives CDR1 LGHNA, CDR2 YSLEER. Only in-frame clones appear in the TCRdb table, and some are missing; sequencing was by immunoSEQ multiplex PCR. Among about 17,000 clones listed, approximately 73% were seen once. Sequenced here: CD4+ or CD8+ T cells sorted from blood, sampled in a trial of the OX40 agonist ivuxolimab. The clonotype originates from an adult with an advanced solid tumor such as melanoma, head and neck, liver or kidney cancer. The V gene is TRBV4-3, the J gene TRBJ2-2; D assignment may be TRBD1 or TRBD2 (5 bases each). The CDR3 coding sequence is TGCGCCAGCAGCCAAGAGAGGGGCCCCTACACCGGGGAGCTGTTTTTT. Encoded protein: CASSQERGPYTGELFF.